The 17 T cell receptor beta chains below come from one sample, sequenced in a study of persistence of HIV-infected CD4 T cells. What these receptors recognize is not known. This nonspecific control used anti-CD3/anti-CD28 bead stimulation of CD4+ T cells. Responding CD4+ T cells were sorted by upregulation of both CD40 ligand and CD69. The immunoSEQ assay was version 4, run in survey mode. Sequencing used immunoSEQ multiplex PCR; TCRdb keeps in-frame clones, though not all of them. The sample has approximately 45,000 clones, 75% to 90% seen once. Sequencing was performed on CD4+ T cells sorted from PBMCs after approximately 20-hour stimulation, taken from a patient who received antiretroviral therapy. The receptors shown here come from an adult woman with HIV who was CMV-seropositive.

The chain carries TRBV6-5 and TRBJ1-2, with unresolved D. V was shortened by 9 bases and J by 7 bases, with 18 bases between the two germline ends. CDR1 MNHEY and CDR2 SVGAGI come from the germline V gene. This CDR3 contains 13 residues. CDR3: CASHEGSTGGYTF. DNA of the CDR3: TGTGCCAGTCACGAGGGAAGTACGGGTGGCTACACCTTC.

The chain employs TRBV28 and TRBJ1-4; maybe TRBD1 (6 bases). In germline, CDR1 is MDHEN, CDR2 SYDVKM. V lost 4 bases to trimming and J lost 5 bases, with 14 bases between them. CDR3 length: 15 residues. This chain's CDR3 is CASSSLGGANEKLFF. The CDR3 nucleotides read TGTGCCAGCAGTTCCCTGGGGGGGGCAAATGAAAAACTGTTTTTT.

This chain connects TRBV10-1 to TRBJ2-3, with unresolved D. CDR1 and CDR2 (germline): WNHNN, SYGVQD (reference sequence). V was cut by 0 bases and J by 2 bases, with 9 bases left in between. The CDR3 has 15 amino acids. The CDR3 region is CASSESGTNTDTQYF. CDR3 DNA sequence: TGCGCCAGCAGTGAGTCGGGTACCAACACAGATACGCAGTATTTT.

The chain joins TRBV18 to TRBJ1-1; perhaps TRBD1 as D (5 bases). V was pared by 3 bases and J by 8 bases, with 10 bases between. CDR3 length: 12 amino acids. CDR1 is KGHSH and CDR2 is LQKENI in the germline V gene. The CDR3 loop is CASSPSRAEAFF. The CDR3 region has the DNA TGTGCCAGCTCACCCTCCAGGGCAGAAGCTTTCTTT. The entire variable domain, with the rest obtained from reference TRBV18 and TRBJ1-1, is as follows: NAGVMQNPRHLVRRRGQEARLRCSPMKGHSHVYWYRQLPEEGLKFMVYLQKENIIDESGMPKERFSAEFPKEGPSILRIQQVVRGDSAAYFCASSPSRAEAFFGQGTRLTVV.

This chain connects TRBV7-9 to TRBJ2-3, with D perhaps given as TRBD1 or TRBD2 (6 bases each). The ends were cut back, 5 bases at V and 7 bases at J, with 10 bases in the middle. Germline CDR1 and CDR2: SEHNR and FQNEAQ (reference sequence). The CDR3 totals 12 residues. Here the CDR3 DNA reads TGTGCCAGCAGCAAGGGGGGTTATACGCAGTATTTT. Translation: CASSKGGYTQYF. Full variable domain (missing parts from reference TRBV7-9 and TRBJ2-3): DTGVSQNPRHKITKRGQNVTFRCDPISEHNRLYWYRQTLGQGPEFLTYFQNEAQLEKSRLLSDRFSAERPKGSFSTLEIQRTEQGDSAMYLCASSKGGYTQYFGPGTRLTVL.

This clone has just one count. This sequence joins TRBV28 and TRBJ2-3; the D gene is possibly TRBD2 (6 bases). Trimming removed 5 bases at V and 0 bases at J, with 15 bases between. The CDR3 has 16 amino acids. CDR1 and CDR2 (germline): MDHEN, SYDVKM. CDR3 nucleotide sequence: TGTGCCAGCAGTAGCAATGGGGGGACCAGCACAGATACGCAGTATTTT. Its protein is CASSSNGGTSTDTQYF.

DNA of the CDR3: TGCGCCAGCAGTGAAGGACGGAGAAACACTGAAGCTTTCTTT. Translated, it gives CASSEGRRNTEAFF. The V and J genes are TRBV10-1 and TRBJ1-1; D is uncertain. Trimming left V 3 bases short and J 2 bases short, with 10 bases between. Germline loops: CDR1 WNHNN, CDR2 SYGVQD (reference sequence). The CDR3 runs to 14 residues.

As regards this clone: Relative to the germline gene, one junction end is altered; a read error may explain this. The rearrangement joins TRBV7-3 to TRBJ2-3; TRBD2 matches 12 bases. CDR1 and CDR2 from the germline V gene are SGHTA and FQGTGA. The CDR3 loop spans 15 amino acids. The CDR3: CASHPGGSSGRAMAF. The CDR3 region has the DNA TGTGCCAGCCACCCAGGGGGGTCTAGCGGGAGGGCCATGGCTTTT.

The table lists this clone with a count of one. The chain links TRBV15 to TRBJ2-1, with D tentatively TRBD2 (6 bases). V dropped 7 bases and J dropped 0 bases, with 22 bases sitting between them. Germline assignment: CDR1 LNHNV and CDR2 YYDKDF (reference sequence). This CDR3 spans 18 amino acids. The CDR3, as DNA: TGTGCCACCAACGGGAGAGGGCACTCCCCAAGCTCCTACAATGAGCAGTTCTTC. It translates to CATNGRGHSPSSYNEQFF.

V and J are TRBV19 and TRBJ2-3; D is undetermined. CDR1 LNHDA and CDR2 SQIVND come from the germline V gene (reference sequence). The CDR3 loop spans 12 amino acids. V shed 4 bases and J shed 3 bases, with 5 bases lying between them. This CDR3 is CASSKTTDTQYF. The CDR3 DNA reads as TGTGCCAGTAGTAAAACAACAGATACGCAGTATTTT.

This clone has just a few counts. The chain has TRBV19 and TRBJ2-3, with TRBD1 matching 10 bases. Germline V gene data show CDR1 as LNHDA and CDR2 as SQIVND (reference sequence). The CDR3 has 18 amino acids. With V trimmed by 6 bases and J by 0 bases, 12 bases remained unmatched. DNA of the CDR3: TGTGCCAGTAGCCATGGAGCGGGACAGGGGAAAAGCACAGATACGCAGTATTTT. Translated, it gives CASSHGAGQGKSTDTQYF.

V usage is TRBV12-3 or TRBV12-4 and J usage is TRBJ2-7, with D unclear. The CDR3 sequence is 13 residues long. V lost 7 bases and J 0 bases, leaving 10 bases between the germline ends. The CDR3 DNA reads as TGTGCCAGCACCGTGCGAAGCTCCTACGAGCAGTACTTC. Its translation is CASTVRSSYEQYF.

Here the CDR3 DNA reads TGTGCCAGCTCATTTGGGGGGGATCAGCCCCAGCATTTT. It encodes CASSFGGDQPQHF. The rearrangement links TRBV18 to TRBJ1-5; possible D gene TRBD1, 5 bases. V gave up 5 bases and J gave up 5 bases, with 10 bases separating them. Germline CDR1 is KGHSH and CDR2 is LQKENI. This CDR3 contains 13 residues.

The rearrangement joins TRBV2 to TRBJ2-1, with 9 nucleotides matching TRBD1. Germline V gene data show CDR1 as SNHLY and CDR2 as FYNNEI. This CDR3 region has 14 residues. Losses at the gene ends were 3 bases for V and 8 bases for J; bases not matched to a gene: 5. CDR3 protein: CASSEGTGIDEQFF. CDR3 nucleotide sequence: TGTGCCAGCAGTGAGGGGACAGGGATCGATGAGCAGTTCTTC.

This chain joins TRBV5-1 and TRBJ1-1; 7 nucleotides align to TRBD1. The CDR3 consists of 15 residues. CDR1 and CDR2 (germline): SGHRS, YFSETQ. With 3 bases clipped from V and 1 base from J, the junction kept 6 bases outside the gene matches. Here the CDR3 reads CASSSQGEANTEAFF. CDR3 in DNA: TGCGCCAGCAGCTCCCAGGGGGAGGCGAACACTGAAGCTTTCTTT.

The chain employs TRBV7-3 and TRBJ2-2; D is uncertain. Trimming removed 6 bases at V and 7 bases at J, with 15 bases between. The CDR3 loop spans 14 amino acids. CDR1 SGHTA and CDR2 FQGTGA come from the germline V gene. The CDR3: CASSLLGMSGELFF. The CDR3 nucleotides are TGTGCCAGCAGTCTCCTTGGGATGAGCGGGGAGCTGTTTTTT.

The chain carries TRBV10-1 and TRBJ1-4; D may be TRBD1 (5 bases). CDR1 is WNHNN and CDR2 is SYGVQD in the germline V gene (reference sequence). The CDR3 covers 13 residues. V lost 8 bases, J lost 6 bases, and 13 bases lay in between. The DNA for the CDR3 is TGCGCCAGCCAGGGCAGGCCTGATGAAAAACTGTTTTTT. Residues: CASQGRPDEKLFF.